What follows are 9 T cell receptor beta chains derived from one specimen sequenced in a study of cytomegalovirus exposure and HLA in healthy donors. With 60 Vbeta and 13 Jbeta primers, the PCR was carried out. Clones were read by immunoSEQ multiplex PCR, and TCRdb kept only the in-frame ones, dropping some. The table has some 120,000 clones, 82% seen once. The sample comprised PBMCs. The receptors originated from a male donor in good health and CMV-seropositive.

This chain links TRBV6-6 with TRBJ2-5; the match to TRBD1 covers 11 bases. Germline CDR1 and CDR2: MNHNY and SVGAGI (reference sequence). The V and J ends lost 7 bases and 4 bases, in that order; junction bases with no gene match: 5. This CDR3 comprises 14 residues. The CDR3 DNA is TGTGCCAGCATTAGGGACAGGGGGTCAGAGACCCAGTACTTC. Its translation is CASIRDRGSETQYF.

The chain couples TRBV5-1 to TRBJ2-7; 10 nucleotides align to TRBD2. V gave up 0 bases and J gave up 3 bases; unmatched junction bases: 6. The CDR3 is 16 residues long. The germline CDR1 and CDR2 sequences are SGHRS and YFSETQ. The CDR3 nucleotides read TGCGCCAGCAGCTTGGCCTCTAGCGGGAGCGGCTACGAGCAGTACTTC. Its protein product is CASSLASSGSGYEQYF.

A single count supports this clone. The chain uses TRBV27 and TRBJ1-2, with D uncertain. Trimming took off 4 bases at V and 1 base at J, with 7 bases between the two ends. Germline CDR1 is MNHEY and CDR2 is SMNVEV (reference sequence). This CDR3 region has 13 residues. CDR3 sequence reads: CASSSGINYGYTF. The CDR3 DNA sequence: TGTGCCAGCAGTTCGGGGATTAACTATGGCTACACCTTC.

Of note for this clone: This sample also contains other DNA sequences that code for the same CDR3. This chain joins TRBV7-8 and TRBJ2-7, with 10 nucleotides matching TRBD2. The CDR3 has 14 amino acids. Losses at the gene ends were 5 bases for V and 5 bases for J; bases not matched to a gene: 6. The germline gives CDR1 SGHVS, CDR2 FQNEAQ. The CDR3, as DNA: TGTGCCAGCAGCCTCCTAGCGGGAGTCGACGAGCAGTACTTC. It yields the protein CASSLLAGVDEQYF. The full variable domain, rest sourced from reference TRBV7-8 and TRBJ2-7, is GAGVSQSPRYKVAKRGQDVALRCDPISGHVSLFWYQQALGQGPEFLTYFQNEAQLDKSGLPSDRFFAERPEGSVSTLKIQRTQQEDSAVYLCASSLLAGVDEQYFGPGTRLTVT.

This rearrangement joins TRBV4-1 to TRBJ1-1; D is unclear. Germline V gene lookup returns CDR1 MGHRA and CDR2 YSYEKL. CDR3 length equals 15 residues. Trimming removed 1 base from V and 4 bases from J, with 13 bases in between. The CDR3 coding sequence is TGCGCCAGCAGCCAAGCACTACAAGTACTCACTGAAGCTTTCTTT. Translated, it gives CASSQALQVLTEAFF.

This clone was observed a single time. The chain uses TRBV6-5 and TRBJ1-4; D is unresolved. Germline values: CDR1 MNHEY, CDR2 SVGAGI. Trimming took off 0 bases at V and 5 bases at J, with 7 bases between the two ends. The CDR3 has 14 amino acids. In DNA, the CDR3 is TGTGCCAGCAGTTACTCGGGCAGCAATGAAAAACTGTTTTTT. Its translation: CASSYSGSNEKLFF.

The chain carries TRBV27 and TRBJ2-2, with TRBD2 identical over 7 bases. The V gene's germline CDR1 is MNHEY and CDR2 SMNVEV (reference sequence). V lost 6 bases and J lost 2; bases outside the gene matches: 6. This CDR3 is 15 amino acids long. CDR3 bases: TGTGCCAGCAGCCGGACGGGAGGTAACACCGGGGAGCTGTTTTTT. It specifies CASSRTGGNTGELFF.

The chain joins TRBV4-3 to TRBJ2-7, with D tentatively TRBD2 (7 bases). The CDR3 has 15 residues. V shed 3 bases and J shed 0 bases, with 12 bases lying between them. Germline CDR1 reads LGHNA; CDR2 reads YSLEER. The CDR3 spells CASSQGGGSSYEQYF. The CDR3 DNA reads as TGCGCCAGCAGCCAGGGGGGGGGCAGCTCCTACGAGCAGTACTTC.

This clone was detected once. The chain joins TRBV28 to TRBJ2-3; the D gene is possibly TRBD2 (5 bases). There are 13 residues in the CDR3. Deletions cut 6 bases from V and 3 bases from J, with 10 bases between. CDR1 MDHEN and CDR2 SYDVKM come from the germline V gene. In nucleotides, the CDR3 is TGTGCCAGCAGCGGGATTGGGACAGATACGCAGTATTTT. It yields the protein CASSGIGTDTQYF.